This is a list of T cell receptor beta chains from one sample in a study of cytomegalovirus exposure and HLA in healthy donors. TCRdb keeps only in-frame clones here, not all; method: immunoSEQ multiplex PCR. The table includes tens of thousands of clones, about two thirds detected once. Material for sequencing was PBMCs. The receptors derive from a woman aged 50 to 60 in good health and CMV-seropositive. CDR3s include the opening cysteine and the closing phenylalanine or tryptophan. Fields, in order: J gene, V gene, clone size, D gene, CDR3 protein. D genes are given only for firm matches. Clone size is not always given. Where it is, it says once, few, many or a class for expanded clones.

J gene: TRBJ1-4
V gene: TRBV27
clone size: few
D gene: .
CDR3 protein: CASSSRAANEKLFF

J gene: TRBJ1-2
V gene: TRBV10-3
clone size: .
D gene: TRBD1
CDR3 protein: CAISESSGRTGKDGYTF

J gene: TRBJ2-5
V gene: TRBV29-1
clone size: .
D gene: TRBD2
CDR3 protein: CSVEISGSQETQYF

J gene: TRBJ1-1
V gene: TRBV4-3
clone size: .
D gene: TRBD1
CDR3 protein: CASSQGQGVPEAFF

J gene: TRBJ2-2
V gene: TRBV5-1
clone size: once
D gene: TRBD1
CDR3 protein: CASSGQGTNTGELFF

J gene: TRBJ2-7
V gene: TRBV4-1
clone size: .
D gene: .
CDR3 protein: CASSQDGGYEQYF

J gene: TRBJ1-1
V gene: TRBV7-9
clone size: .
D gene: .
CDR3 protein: CASSLQSEAFF

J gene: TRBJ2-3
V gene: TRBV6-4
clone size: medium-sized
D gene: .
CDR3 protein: CASSDSGLADTQYF

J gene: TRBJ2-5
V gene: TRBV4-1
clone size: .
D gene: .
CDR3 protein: CASSQAGDRRRETQYF

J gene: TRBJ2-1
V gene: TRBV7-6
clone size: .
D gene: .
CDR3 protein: CASRGGGGGSNEQFF

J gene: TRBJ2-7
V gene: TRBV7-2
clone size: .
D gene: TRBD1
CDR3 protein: CASSPGQVYEQYF

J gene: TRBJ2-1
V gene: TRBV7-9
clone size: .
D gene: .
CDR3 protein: CASSVELNEQFF

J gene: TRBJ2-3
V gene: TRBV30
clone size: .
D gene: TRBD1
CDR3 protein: CAWMFGQGKTDTQYF

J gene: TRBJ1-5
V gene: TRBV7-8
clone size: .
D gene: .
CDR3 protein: CASSLEGSGFRQPQHF

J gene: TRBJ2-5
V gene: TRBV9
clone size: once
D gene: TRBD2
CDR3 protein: CASSVAGGARETQYF

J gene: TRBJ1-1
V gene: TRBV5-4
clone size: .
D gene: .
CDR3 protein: CASSRGTYMNTEAFF

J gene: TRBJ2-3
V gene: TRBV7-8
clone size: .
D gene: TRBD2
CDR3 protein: CASSRSGRITDTQYF

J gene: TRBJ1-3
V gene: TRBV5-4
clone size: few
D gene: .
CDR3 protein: CASSWRGGDSGNTIYF

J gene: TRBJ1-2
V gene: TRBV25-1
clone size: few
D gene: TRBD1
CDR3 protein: CASSGDRRRGYTF

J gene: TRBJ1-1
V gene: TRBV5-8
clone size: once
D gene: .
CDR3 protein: CASSLARVGMNTEAFF

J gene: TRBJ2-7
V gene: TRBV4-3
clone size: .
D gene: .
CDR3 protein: CASSQSRALDEQYF

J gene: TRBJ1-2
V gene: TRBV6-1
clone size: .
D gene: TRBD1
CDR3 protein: CASSDTTGGSGYGYTF

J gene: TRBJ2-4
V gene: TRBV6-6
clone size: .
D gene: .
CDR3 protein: CASSYSGQIQNIQYF

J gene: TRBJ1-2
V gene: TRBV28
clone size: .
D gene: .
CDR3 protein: CASSPVVPDRGTF

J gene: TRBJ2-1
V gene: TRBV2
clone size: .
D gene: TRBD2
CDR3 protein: CASSASGTSGVGVNEQFF

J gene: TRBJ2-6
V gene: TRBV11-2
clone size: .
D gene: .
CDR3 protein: CASSPYKGANVLTF

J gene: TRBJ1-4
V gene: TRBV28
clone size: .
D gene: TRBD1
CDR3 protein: CASSSLGQGANEKLFF

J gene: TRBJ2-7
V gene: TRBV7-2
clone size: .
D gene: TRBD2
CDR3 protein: CASSFIAGGPGYYEQYF

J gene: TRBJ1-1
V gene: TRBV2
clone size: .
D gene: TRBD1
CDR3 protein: CASRSQGQLGTEAFF

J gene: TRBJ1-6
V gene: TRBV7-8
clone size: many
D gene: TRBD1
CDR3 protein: CASSLVNVLSRGSDNNSPLHF

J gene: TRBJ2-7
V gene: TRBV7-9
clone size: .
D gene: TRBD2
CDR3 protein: CASRPSTSGGREQYF

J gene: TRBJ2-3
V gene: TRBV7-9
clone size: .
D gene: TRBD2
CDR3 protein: CASSRSGRRDTQYF

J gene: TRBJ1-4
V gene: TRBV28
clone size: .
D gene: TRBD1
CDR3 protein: CASSFGTGAANEKLFF

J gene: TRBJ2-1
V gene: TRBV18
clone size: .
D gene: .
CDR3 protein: CASSRNSNEQFF

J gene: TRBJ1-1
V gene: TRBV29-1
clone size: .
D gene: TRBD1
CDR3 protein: CSADLQGLRAEAFF

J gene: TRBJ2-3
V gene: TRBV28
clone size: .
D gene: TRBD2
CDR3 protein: CASSLAGGGSTDTQYF

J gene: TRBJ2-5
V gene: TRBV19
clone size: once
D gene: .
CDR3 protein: CASGERGETQYF

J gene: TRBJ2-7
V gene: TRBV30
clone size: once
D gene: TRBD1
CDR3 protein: CAWSRHVPGQGQAEQYF

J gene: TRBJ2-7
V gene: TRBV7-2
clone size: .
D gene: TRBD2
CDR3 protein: CASSPGGNRFKQYF

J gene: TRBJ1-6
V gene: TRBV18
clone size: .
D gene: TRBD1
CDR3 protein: CASSPGTGGRNSPLHF

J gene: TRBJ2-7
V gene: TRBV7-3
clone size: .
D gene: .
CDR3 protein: CASSLTIGGWQYF

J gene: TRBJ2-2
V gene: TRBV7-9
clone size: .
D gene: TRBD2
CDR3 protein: CASSSKTSPNTGELFF

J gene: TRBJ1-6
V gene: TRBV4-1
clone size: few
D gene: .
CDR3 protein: CASSQRQLNSPLHF

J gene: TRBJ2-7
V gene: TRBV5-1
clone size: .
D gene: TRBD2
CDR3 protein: CASSSQVAGSSYEQYF

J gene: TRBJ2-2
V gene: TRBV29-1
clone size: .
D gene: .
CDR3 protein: CSVQLTVPNTGELFF